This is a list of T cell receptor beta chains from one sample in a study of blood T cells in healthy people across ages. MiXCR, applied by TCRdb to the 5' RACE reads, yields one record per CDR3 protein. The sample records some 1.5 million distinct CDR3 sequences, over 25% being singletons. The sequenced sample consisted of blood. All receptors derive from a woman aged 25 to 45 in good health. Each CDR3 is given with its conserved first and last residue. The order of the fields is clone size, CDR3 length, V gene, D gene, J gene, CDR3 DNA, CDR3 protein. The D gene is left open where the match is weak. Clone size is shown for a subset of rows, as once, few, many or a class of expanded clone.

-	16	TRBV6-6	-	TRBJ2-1	TGTGCCAGCAGTTTAAGGGGGGCCAACCCTTACAATGAGCAGTTCTTC	CASSLRGANPYNEQFF
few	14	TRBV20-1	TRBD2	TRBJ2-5	TGCAGTGCCATACTAGCGGGAGGAGGGGAGACCCAGTACTTC	CSAILAGGGETQYF
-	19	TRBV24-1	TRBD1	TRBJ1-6	TGTACCACCGGACAATACCGGGACAGGGGGTTCGCCGGTAATTCACCCCTCCACTTT	CTTGQYRDRGFAGNSPLHF
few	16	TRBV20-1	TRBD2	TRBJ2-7	TGCAGTGCTACCCGACTAGCGGTGGGCCAAGGGAGAGAGCAGTACTTC	CSATRLAVGQGREQYF
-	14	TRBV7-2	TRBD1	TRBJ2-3	TGTGCCAGCAGCTTTACAGGGGGCGCAGATACGCAGTATTTT	CASSFTGGADTQYF
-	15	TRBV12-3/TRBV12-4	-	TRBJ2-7	TGTGCCAGCAGTTTATACCCAGGGTACTCCTACGAGCAGTACTTC	CASSLYPGYSYEQYF
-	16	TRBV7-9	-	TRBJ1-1	TGTGCCAGCAGCCCACGCCAGAGGCACTTGAACACTGAAGCTTTCTTT	CASSPRQRHLNTEAFF
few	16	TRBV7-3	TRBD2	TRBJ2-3	TGTGCCAGTAGCTTAAGCGGTGTGGGGGGGACAGATACGCAGTATTTT	CASSLSGVGGTDTQYF
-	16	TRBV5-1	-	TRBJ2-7	TGCGCCAGCAGCTTAGGGGTATCGGGAGGACAGAGCGAGCAGTACTTC	CASSLGVSGGQSEQYF
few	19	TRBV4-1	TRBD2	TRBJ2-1	TGCGCCAGCAGCCAAGTTAGGACTAGCGGGGGAGGAATCTACAATGAGCAGTTCTTC	CASSQVRTSGGGIYNEQFF
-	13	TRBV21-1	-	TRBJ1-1	TGTGCCAGCATCGGGGGGCCCGACCCGGAAGCTTTCTTT	CASIGGPDPEAFF
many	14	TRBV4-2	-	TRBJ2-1	TGTGCCAGCAGCCAAGATCCTAGCGACAATGAGCAGTTCTTC	CASSQDPSDNEQFF
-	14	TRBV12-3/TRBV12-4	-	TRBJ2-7	TGTGCCAGCAGTCTATCTAACGGCCGGGGGGAGCAGTACTTC	CASSLSNGRGEQYF
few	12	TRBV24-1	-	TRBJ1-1	TGTGCCACCAGGGGTCAGGGGCCTGAAGCTTTCTTT	CATRGQGPEAFF
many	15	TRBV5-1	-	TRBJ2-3	TGCGCCAGCAGCTTGGCTTTGGACGGGACAGATACGCAGTATTTT	CASSLALDGTDTQYF
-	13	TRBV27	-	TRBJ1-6	TGTGCCAGCACACGACTCGGGGATTCACCCCTCCACTTT	CASTRLGDSPLHF
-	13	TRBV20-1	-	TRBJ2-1	TGCAGTGCTAGAGATGTGGTCTCTCGGGAGCAGTTCTTC	CSARDVVSREQFF
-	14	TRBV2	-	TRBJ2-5	TGTGCCAGCAGTGTGGCGGCAGGGCAAGAGACCCAGTACTTC	CASSVAAGQETQYF
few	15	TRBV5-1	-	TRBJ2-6	TGCGCCAGCAGTGGGCTAGCGACTGGGGCCAACGTCCTGACTTTC	CASSGLATGANVLTF
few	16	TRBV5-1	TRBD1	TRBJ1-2	TGCGCCAGCGCTCCCGGGACAGGGAAAAAAAACTATGGCTACACCTTC	CASAPGTGKKNYGYTF
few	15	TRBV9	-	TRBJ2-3	TGTGCCAGCAGCGTAGCTAGGTCAGAAACAGATACGCAGTATTTT	CASSVARSETDTQYF
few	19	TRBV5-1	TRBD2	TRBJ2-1	TGCGCCAGCAGCTTGGTTGGACTAGCGGGGCCGAGCTCCTACAATGAGCAGTTCTTC	CASSLVGLAGPSSYNEQFF
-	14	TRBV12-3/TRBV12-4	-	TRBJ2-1	TGTGCCAGCAGTTTATTTCGGGCTTCGAATGAGCAGTTCTTC	CASSLFRASNEQFF
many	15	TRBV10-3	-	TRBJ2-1	TGTGCCATCCTTCGGGACACCAACTCCTACAATGAGCAGTTCTTC	CAILRDTNSYNEQFF
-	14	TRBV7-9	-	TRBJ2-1	TGTGCCAGCAGCTTAGCAGTAGGCGGCACTGAGCAGTTCTTC	CASSLAVGGTEQFF
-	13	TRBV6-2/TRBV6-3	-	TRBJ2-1	TGTGCCAGCAGTTACTCGTCCTCCGATGAGCAGTTCTTC	CASSYSSSDEQFF
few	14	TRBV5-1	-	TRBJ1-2	TGCGCCAGCAGCTTGGGAGGGGGACTCGGAGGCTACACCTTC	CASSLGGGLGGYTF
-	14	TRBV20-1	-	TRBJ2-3	TGCAGTGCTATTCGGGCGACTAGCACAGATACGCAGTATTTT	CSAIRATSTDTQYF
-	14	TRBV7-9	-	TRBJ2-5	TGTGCCAGCAGCTACGACCGACAGACCGGGGCCCAGTACTTC	CASSYDRQTGAQYF
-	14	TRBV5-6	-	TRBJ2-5	TGTGCCAGCAGCTTTATTCAGGGCTGGGGGACCCAGTACTTC	CASSFIQGWGTQYF
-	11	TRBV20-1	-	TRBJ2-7	TGCAGTGCCGGGGACCATTACGAGCAGTACTTC	CSAGDHYEQYF
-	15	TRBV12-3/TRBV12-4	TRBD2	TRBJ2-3	TGTGCCAGCAGTTCCCTAGCGGTACGCGCAGATACGCAGTATTTT	CASSSLAVRADTQYF